The present TCR beta chain was sequenced within a study of T cell responses to AZD1222 COVID-19 vaccine. Whole-study findings and limits: The study reported that nearly half of spike-specific TCRs target unmutated variant regions. Dominant CD4 TCR responses targeted spike regions 160-218 and 743-854. Donors, mostly white British, included more females; clonal diversity was possibly underestimated. Samples come after the peak T cell response, not at day 14.

With regard to this clone: What it binds is unknown.

The CDR3 has 14 amino acids. Germline lookup yields CDR1 WNHNN and CDR2 SYGVQD (reference sequence). V was shortened by 0 bases and J by 8 bases, with 12 bases between the two germline ends. Assay: immunoSEQ multiplex PCR; the TCRdb copy retains only in-frame clones and omits some. The sample lists some 71,000 clones, 89% occurring once. The sequence came from an adult who received the AZD1222 COVID-19 vaccine. The chain recombines TRBV10-1 with TRBJ2-3; TRBD2 is a possible D gene (6 bases). The specimen comprised peripheral blood, sampled 28 days after the second AZD1222 dose. CDR3 bases: TGCGCCAGCAGTGAGTCCGAAACCGGGGGTACGCAGTATTTT. Encoded protein: CASSESETGGTQYF.